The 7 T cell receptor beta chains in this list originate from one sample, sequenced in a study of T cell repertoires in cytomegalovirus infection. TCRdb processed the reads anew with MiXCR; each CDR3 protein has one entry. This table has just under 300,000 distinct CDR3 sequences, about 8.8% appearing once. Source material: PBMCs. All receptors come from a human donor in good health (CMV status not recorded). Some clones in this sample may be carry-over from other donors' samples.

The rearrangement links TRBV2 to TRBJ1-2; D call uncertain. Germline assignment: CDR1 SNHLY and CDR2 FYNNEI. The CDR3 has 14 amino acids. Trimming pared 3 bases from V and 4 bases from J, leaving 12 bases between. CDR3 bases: TGTGCCAGCAGTGAGCAAGCATTGATCTATGGCTACACCTTC. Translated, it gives CASSEQALIYGYTF.

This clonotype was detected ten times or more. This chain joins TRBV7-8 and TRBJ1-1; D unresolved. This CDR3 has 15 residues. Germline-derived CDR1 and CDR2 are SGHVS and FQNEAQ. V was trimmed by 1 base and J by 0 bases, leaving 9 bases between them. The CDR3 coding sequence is TGTGCCAGCAGCTTAGAAGCATCCATGAACACTGAAGCTTTCTTT. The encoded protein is CASSLEASMNTEAFF. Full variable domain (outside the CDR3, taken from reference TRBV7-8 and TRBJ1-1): GAGVSQSPRYKVAKRGQDVALRCDPISGHVSLFWYQQALGQGPEFLTYFQNEAQLDKSGLPSDRFFAERPEGSVSTLKIQRTQQEDSAVYLCASSLEASMNTEAFFGQGTRLTVV.

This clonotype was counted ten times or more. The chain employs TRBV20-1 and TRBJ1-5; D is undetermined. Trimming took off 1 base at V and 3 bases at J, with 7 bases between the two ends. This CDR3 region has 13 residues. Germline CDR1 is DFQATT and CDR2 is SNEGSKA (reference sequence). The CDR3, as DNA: TGCAGTGCTAGAGGGACCAACAATCAGCCCCAGCATTTT. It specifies CSARGTNNQPQHF.

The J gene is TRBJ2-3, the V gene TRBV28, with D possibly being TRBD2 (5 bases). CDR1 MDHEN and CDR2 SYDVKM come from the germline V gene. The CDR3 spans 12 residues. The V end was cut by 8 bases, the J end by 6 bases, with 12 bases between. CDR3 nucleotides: TGTGCCAGCCGTCTCTCGGGGGATACGCAGTATTTT. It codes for CASRLSGDTQYF.

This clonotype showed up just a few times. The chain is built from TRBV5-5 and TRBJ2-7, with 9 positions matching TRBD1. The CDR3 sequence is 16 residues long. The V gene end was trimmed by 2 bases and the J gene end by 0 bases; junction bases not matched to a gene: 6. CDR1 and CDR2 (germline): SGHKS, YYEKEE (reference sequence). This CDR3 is CASSLLGQGTSYEQYV. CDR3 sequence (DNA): TGTGCCAGCAGCTTACTGGGACAGGGAACCTCCTACGAGCAGTACGTC.

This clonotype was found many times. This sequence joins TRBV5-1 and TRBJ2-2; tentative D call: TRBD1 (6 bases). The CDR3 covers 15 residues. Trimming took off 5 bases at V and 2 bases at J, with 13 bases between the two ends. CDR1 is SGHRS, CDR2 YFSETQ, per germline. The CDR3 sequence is CASRIDRPNTGELFF. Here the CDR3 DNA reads TGCGCCAGCAGAATAGACAGGCCCAACACCGGGGAGCTGTTTTTT. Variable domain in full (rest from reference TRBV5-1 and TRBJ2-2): KAGVTQTPRYLIKTRGQQVTLSCSPISGHRSVSWYQQTPGQGLQFLFEYFSETQRNKGNFPGRFSGRQFSNSRSEMNVSTLELGDSALYLCASRIDRPNTGELFFGEGSRLTVL.

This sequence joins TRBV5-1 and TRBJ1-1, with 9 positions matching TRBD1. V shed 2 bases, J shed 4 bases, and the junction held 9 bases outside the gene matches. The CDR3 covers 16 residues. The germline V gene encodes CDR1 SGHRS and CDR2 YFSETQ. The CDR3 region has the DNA TGCGCCAGCAGCTTATATACAGGGGGCGAAATCACTGAAGCTTTCTTT. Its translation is CASSLYTGGEITEAFF.